The next 5 T cell receptor beta chains were all read from a single sample in a study of T cells in Graves' hyperthyroidism and ophthalmopathy. Amplification targeted TCR beta CDR3 regions from RNA transcripts. The HTBI primer set drove a first-round RT-PCR of the TCR CDR3. TCRdb reprocessed the multiplex PCR reads via MiXCR and lists one record per CDR3 protein. The profile shows around 250,000 distinct CDR3 sequences, less than 15% of them singletons. Sequencing was done on a sample of blood. Receptor source: a woman aged 40 to 49 with Graves' hyperthyroidism that later progressed to Graves' ophthalmopathy.

This clonotype was picked up many times. The V gene is TRBV5-8, the J gene TRBJ2-5; 7 bases match TRBD1. Germline CDR1 is SGHTS and CDR2 is YDEGEE. The CDR3 is made up of 13 amino acids. J was trimmed by 4 bases and V by 4 bases; bases with no gene match: 4. This CDR3 is CASSLRTGETQYF. Written as DNA, the CDR3 is TGTGCCAGCAGCCTGCGGACAGGAGAGACCCAGTACTTC.

About this clonotype itself: Mismatch with germline at one junction end may stem from a read error. The chain carries TRBV5-1 and TRBJ2-2; a possible D gene is TRBD2 (6 bases). The CDR3 has 15 amino acids. Germline V gene data show CDR1 as SGHRS and CDR2 as YFSETQ. The CDR3 loop is CASSLVPGETGEVFF. In DNA form, the CDR3 reads TGCGCCAGCAGCTTGGTTCCGGGGGAGACCGGGGAGGTGTTTTTT.

This clonotype was recorded many times. The rearrangement uses TRBV30 and TRBJ1-1; weak D call: TRBD1 (6 bases). The CDR3 is 16 amino acids. CDR1 is GTSNPN, CDR2 SVGIG, per germline (reference sequence). With 2 bases removed from V and 6 bases from J, the gap between germline ends came to 22 bases. The CDR3 DNA follows: TGTGCCTGGAGTCTTTCATCTTTGCAGGGGCGGCCTGAAGCTTTCTTT. Protein product: CAWSLSSLQGRPEAFF.

This clonotype was recorded at least ten times. The chain links TRBV20-1 to TRBJ1-1, with D tentatively TRBD1 (6 bases). The CDR3 loop spans 18 amino acids. Trimming pared 0 bases from V and 1 base from J, leaving 21 bases between. Germline V gene data show CDR1 as DFQATT and CDR2 as SNEGSKA (reference sequence). In nucleotides, the CDR3 is TGCAGTGCTAGAGATTCGGTATTCCTGAGGGGGAGGAACACTGAAGCTTTCTTT. Encoded protein: CSARDSVFLRGRNTEAFF.

This clonotype was counted at least ten times. The V and J genes are TRBV15 and TRBJ2-7; 7 positions match TRBD1. The CDR3 is 15 amino acids. The trim removed 0 bases at V and 0 bases at J, leaving 2 bases unmatched. Germline CDR1 is LNHNV and CDR2 is YYDKDF (reference sequence). The CDR3: CATSRDRDSSYEQYF. CDR3 nucleotide sequence: TGTGCCACCAGCAGAGACCGGGACAGCTCCTACGAGCAGTACTTC.